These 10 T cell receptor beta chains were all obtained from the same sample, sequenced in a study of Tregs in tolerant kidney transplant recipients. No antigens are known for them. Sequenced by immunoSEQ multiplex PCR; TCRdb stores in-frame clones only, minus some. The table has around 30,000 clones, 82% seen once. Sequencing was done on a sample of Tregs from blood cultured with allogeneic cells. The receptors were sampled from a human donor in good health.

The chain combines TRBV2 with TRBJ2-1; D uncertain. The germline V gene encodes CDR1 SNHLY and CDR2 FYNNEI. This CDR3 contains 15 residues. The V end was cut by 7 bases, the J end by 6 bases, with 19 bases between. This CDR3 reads CASTLKSRSRNEQFF. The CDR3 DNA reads TGTGCCAGCACTCTGAAATCAAGATCCCGCAATGAGCAGTTCTTC.

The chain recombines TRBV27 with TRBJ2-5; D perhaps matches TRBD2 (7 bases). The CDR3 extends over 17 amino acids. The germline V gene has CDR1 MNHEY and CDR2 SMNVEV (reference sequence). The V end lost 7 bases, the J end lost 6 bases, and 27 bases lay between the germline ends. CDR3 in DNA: TGTGCCAGCAAGCCGTTCGGGCGGGGGCAAAAGCCCAAGACCCAGTACTTC. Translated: CASKPFGRGQKPKTQYF.

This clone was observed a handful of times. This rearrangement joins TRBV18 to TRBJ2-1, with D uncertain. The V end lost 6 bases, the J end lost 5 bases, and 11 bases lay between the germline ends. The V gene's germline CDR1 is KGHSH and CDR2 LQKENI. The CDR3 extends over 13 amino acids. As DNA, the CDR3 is TGTGCCAGCTCCGAAGGAAGACACAATGAGCAGTTCTTC. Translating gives CASSEGRHNEQFF.

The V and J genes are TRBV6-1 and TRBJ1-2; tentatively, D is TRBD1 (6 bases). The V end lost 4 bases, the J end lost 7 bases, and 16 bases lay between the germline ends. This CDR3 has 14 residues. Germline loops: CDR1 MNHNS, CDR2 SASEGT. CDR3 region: CASSGNLGGLGYTF. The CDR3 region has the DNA TGTGCCAGCAGTGGGAATTTGGGGGGGCTTGGCTACACCTTC.

The CDR3: CATSNHQGINEQFF. Written as DNA, the CDR3 is TGTGCCACCAGCAACCACCAGGGGATCAATGAGCAGTTCTTC. The rearrangement joins TRBV15 to TRBJ2-1, with D perhaps TRBD1 (6 bases). The germline V gene encodes CDR1 LNHNV and CDR2 YYDKDF (reference sequence). CDR3 length: 14 amino acids. V shed 4 bases and J shed 6 bases, with 13 bases lying between them.

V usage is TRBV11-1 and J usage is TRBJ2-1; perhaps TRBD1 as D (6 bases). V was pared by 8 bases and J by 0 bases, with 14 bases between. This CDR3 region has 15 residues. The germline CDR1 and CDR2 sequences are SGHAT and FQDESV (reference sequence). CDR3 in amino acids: CASGTRASSYNEQFF. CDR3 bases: TGTGCCAGCGGGACACGGGCTAGCTCCTACAATGAGCAGTTCTTC.

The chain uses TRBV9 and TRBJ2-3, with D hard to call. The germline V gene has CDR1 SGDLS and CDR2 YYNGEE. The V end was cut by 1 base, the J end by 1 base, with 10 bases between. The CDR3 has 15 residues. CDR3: CASSVIASGTDTQYF. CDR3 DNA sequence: TGTGCCAGCAGCGTAATTGCCAGCGGCACAGATACGCAGTATTTT. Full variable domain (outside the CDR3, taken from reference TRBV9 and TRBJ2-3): DSGVTQTPKHLITATGQRVTLRCSPRSGDLSVYWYQQSLDQGLQFLIQYYNGEERAKGNILERFSAQQFPDLHSELNLSSLELGDSALYFCASSVIASGTDTQYFGPGTRLTVL.

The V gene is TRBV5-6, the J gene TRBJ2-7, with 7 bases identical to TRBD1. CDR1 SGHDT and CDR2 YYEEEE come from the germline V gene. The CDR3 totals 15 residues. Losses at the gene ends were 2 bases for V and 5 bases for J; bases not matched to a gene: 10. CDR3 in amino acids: CASSFRSTGPHEQYF. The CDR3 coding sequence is TGTGCCAGCAGCTTCCGCTCGACAGGGCCCCACGAGCAGTACTTC.

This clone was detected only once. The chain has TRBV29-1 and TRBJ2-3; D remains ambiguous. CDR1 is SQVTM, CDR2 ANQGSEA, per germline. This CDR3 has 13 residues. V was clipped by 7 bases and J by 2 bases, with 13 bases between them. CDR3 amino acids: CSALQTNTDTQYF. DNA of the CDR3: TGCAGCGCCCTACAGACCAACACAGATACGCAGTATTTT.

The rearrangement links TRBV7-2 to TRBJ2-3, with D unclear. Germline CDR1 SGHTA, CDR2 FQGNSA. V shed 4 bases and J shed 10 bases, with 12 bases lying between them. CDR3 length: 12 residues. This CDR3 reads CASSSNQSPQYF. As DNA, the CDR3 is TGTGCCAGCAGCTCGAACCAGTCGCCGCAGTATTTT.